Sequencing of this T cell receptor beta chain was carried out in a study of T-cell memory formation after mild COVID-19 (dated by TCRdb to about 2021). In terms of the full investigation: Most TCR sequence clusters were specific to one of the two donors. In a couple of donors, T-cell clones that expanded and contracted after mild COVID-19 were tracked by sequencing TCRalpha and TCRbeta repertoires over time. Two young, previously healthy adult volunteers made up the cohort, one male and one female. Overall study results and their limits: Contracting CD4+ clones were found mainly in CM and EM memory subsets, while CD8+ clones were enriched in EMRA. Clones contracting from day 15 to 85 had balanced CD4/CD8 phenotypes, while a second wave expanding from day 15 to 37 was biased towards CD4+. Some responding clones were found in pre-infection memory, which suggests that pre-existing cross-reactive memory T cells took part in the SARS-CoV-2 response. Only a couple of mild cases were covered in the study, and larger cohorts including severe cases with pre-infection samples were considered necessary. SARS-CoV-2 specificity of the second-wave clones peaking on day 37 was not confirmed.

Sequencing took place on an Illumina NovaSeq 6000. TCRalpha and TCRbeta cDNA libraries were built by 5'RACE with constant-segment primers, adding sample barcodes and unique molecular identifiers. Trizol reagent was used to extract RNA from every sample. Amplification of the libraries took two PCR steps, and the second step added a second sample barcode plus Illumina TruSeq adapters. The libraries were sequenced on an Illumina NovaSeq using 2 x 150 bp paired-end reads. The published analysis was carried out like this. Demultiplexing of reads and collapsing into UMI-guided consensus sequences were performed with migec v1.2.7. Using mixcr v2.1.11, UMI consensuses were aligned to TRA and TRB V and J templates and then assembled into clonotypes. Expanded or contracted clonotypes were those called significant by both edgeR and NoisET, with noise models trained on biological replicates. For edgeR calls, the thresholds were a false discovery rate-adjusted p below 0.01 and a log2 fold-change of 1. As an exploratory analysis of dynamics, max-normalized trajectories of the 1000 most abundant clonotypes were examined with PCA combined with hierarchical clustering. The CD4 or CD8 phenotype of responding clones was assigned using the separately sequenced CD4+ and CD8+ repertoires. TCRdb applied fastp at Q25 and MiXCR to the public reads, then kept only in-frame beta chains. Each CDR3 protein appears once, grouped with its most common genes and DNA. The V and J calls shown here were made by TCRdb, not taken from the authors' results. For this sample there are around 140,000 distinct CDR3 sequences; 6% to 6.5% appear just once. Of the sample, about 1.9% is held by the ten largest clones.

The CDR3 spans 13 residues, from the cysteine through the phenylalanine. Left in the record is the CDR3 DNA by itself, 39 bases read in frame from the first base. V is pruned by 6 bases and J by 3 bases, leaving 4 bases of the junction without a gene match. CDR1 is given as ENHRY and CDR2 as SYGVKD, both from the germline V gene. Ficoll-Paque density gradient centrifugation was used to isolate PBMCs. This clonotype showed up many times. Which antigen it targets is not known. There are no base qualities to consult, and no much larger clone falls within one base. Sequencing input: PBMCs or a T cell subset sorted from them (not recorded which). This chain joins TRBV10-3 to TRBJ2-7, and 8 junction bases match TRBD1. The TCR comes from an adult woman who had mild COVID-19 (a few samples of this study predate the infection). The sample titles of this study are shuffled in the database, so cell type and time point are left out; the donor was told from shared clones. The DNA is TGTGCCATCAGCTCCGGGACAGGCTACGAGCAGTACTTC. Protein translation: CAISSGTGYEQYF.